This TCR beta chain was captured in a study of preoperative IRX-2 immunotherapy in early breast cancer. Treatment indicated: preoperative locoregional IRX-2 cytokine immunotherapy. Preoperative locoregional IRX-2 cytokine immunotherapy was tested in the phase Ib source study. The protocol was immunoSEQ multiplex PCR, while the TCRdb copy is restricted to in-frame clones and leaves out a portion. The sample lists 15,000 to 25,000 clones, 85% seen once, with roughly 1.2% in the top ten. CDR1 and CDR2 from the germline V gene are SGHNT and YENEEA. This CDR3 is 16 amino acids long. Trimming cost V 3 bases and J 0 bases, with 11 bases left between them. This clone was seen a handful of times.

This sequence originates from a human donor with breast cancer. This specimen consisted of lymph node tissue, obtained after IRX-2 immunotherapy. The rearrangement links TRBV11-3 to TRBJ1-4, with a possible D match to TRBD1 (5 bases). The CDR3 DNA is TGTGCCAGCAGCTTTACAGGTGATGCAACTAATGAAAAACTGTTTTTT. Its translation is CASSFTGDATNEKLFF. The whole variable domain, filled in from reference TRBV11-3 and TRBJ1-4, reads EAGVVQSPRYKIIEKKQPVAFWCNPISGHNTLYWYLQNLGQGPELLIRYENEEAVDDSQLPKDRFSAERLKGVDSTLKIQPAELGDSAVYLCASSFTGDATNEKLFFGSGTQLSVL.